A single sample is the source of the 32 T cell receptor beta chains below, sequenced in a study of radiotherapy plus CTLA-4 blockade in lung cancer (dated by TCRdb to the late 2010s). The library relied on the immunoSEQ multiplex PCR assay. Drawn from immuneACCESS, this table holds only the in-frame rearrangements with V and J called that TCRdb kept. Clones are partly lost; checked studies trace under half to an unresolved V gene and leave the rest unexplained. The sample table holds 81,000 or so clones, of which approximately 86% were seen once. The ten largest clones add up to approximately 0.9% of the sample. Sequencing used peripheral blood, obtained from a patient treated with radiotherapy plus ipilimumab. All receptors come from a human donor with non-small cell lung cancer who had stable disease on radiotherapy plus ipilimumab.

This sequence joins TRBV30 and TRBJ1-6; D may be TRBD1 (6 bases). The germline V gene has CDR1 GTSNPN and CDR2 SVGIG (reference sequence). CDR3 size: 13 residues. CDR3 in amino acids: CASTTGYGSPLHF. CDR3 nucleotide sequence: TGTGCTTCTACGACAGGTTACGGTTCACCCCTCCACTTT.

V and J are TRBV9 and TRBJ2-7; D is perhaps TRBD1 (6 bases). This CDR3 is 14 amino acids long. The germline V gene encodes CDR1 SGDLS and CDR2 YYNGEE. The V and J ends lost 2 bases and 0 bases respectively, with 9 bases between them. The CDR3 DNA follows: TGTGCCAGCAGCGTGCAGGGGATCTCCTACGAGCAGTACTTC. Translated, it gives CASSVQGISYEQYF.

The rearrangement joins TRBV9 to TRBJ2-1; no clear D gene. V dropped 3 bases and J dropped 7 bases, with 11 bases sitting between them. This CDR3 is 13 amino acids long. Germline-derived CDR1 and CDR2 are SGDLS and YYNGEE. The CDR3 protein is CASSALLSNEQFF. The CDR3 DNA is TGTGCCAGCAGCGCCCTCCTTTCAAATGAGCAGTTCTTC.

V gene TRBV5-6 combines with J gene TRBJ1-6; D might be TRBD1 (6 bases). Trimming shortened V by 3 bases and J by 5 bases, and 12 bases separated the two germline ends. The germline V gene encodes CDR1 SGHDT and CDR2 YYEEEE. The CDR3 runs to 15 residues. The CDR3 region is CASSSQGMHNSPLHF. CDR3 in DNA: TGTGCCAGCAGCTCCCAGGGGATGCATAATTCACCCCTCCACTTT.

V and J are TRBV21-1 and TRBJ1-1. TRBV21-1 constitutes a pseudogene. The CDR3 sequence is 15 residues long. The DNA for the CDR3 is TGTGCCAGCAGCAAAGAGGAGACTTGGGGCACTGAAGCTTTCTTT. This encodes CASSKEETWGTEAFF.

CDR3 sequence reads: CASSLGQGASYEQYF. CDR3 nucleotides: TGTGCCAGCAGCCTCGGACAGGGGGCCTCCTACGAGCAGTACTTC. J is TRBJ2-7 and V is TRBV9; 11 nucleotides match TRBD1. The CDR3 has 15 amino acids. Germline CDR1 is SGDLS and CDR2 is YYNGEE. Losses at the gene ends were 4 bases for V and 0 bases for J; bases not matched to a gene: 3.

The sample holds one count of this clone. The chain's CDR3 is CASSIWGTEEKLFF. In nucleotides, the CDR3 is TGTGCCAGCAGTATATGGGGGACAGAGGAAAAACTGTTTTTT. V is TRBV27 and J is TRBJ1-4, with TRBD1 matching over 7 bases. Trimming at V came to 5 bases and at J to 8 bases, leaving 8 bases not matched to a gene. CDR3 length: 14 residues. Germline V lookup: CDR1 MNHEY, CDR2 SMNVEV (reference sequence).

The V gene is TRBV9, the J gene TRBJ2-2, with 10 bases aligning to TRBD2. Germline CDR1 reads SGDLS; CDR2 reads YYNGEE. V shed 3 bases and J 7 bases; nucleotides not matched to a gene: 6. This CDR3 is 15 amino acids long. The CDR3 loop reads CASSEGGTSVGELFF. For the CDR3, the DNA is TGTGCCAGCAGCGAGGGGGGGACTAGCGTCGGGGAGCTGTTTTTT.

The V call is TRBV15, the J call TRBJ1-4; D gene ambiguous. The CDR3 totals 14 residues. CDR1 and CDR2 (germline): LNHNV, YYDKDF (reference sequence). V lost 0 bases and J lost 8, with 10 bases in between. The CDR3 coding sequence is TGTGCCACCAGCAGAGATCCCCCCAGGGAAAAACTGTTTTTT. It specifies CATSRDPPREKLFF.

The rearrangement uses TRBV28 and TRBJ2-1; possibly TRBD1 for D (6 bases). The germline CDR1 and CDR2 sequences are MDHEN and SYDVKM. Between the trimmed V and J ends, which lost 2 bases and 3 bases, there was a span of 14 bases. This CDR3 contains 16 residues. The CDR3 region is CASSLGGQGNYNEQFF. Written as DNA, the CDR3 is TGTGCCAGCAGTTTAGGGGGTCAGGGGAACTACAATGAGCAGTTCTTC.

The rearrangement links TRBV5-1 to TRBJ2-1; D unresolved. Germline V gives CDR1 SGHRS, CDR2 YFSETQ. This CDR3 has 15 residues. V lost 2 bases to trimming and J lost 2 bases, with 11 bases between them. The CDR3 loop reads CASSFDPQPYNEQFF. DNA of the CDR3: TGCGCCAGCAGCTTTGACCCCCAACCCTACAATGAGCAGTTCTTC.

The V call is TRBV18, the J call TRBJ1-5, with TRBD1 matching over 8 bases. Per germline, CDR1 KGHSH and CDR2 LQKENI. J lost 6 bases, V lost 4 bases, and 8 bases had no gene match. This CDR3 contains 15 residues. The CDR3 DNA reads as TGTGCCAGCTCACAACCAGGGGGCGCATCTCAGCCCCAGCATTTT. Amino acids: CASSQPGGASQPQHF.

The chain carries TRBV5-1 and TRBJ2-3; D gene uncertain. Trimming pared 0 bases from V and 13 bases from J, leaving 15 bases between. The CDR3 loop spans 13 amino acids. CDR1 SGHRS and CDR2 YFSETQ come from the germline V gene. DNA for the CDR3: TGCGCCAGCAGCTTGGCCGACGCGAATACTAAGTATTTT. This sequence encodes CASSLADANTKYF. The entire variable domain, with the rest obtained from reference TRBV5-1 and TRBJ2-3, is as follows: KAGVTQTPRYLIKTRGQQVTLSCSPISGHRSVSWYQQTPGQGLQFLFEYFSETQRNKGNFPGRFSGRQFSNSRSEMNVSTLELGDSALYLCASSLADANTKYFGPGTRLTVL.

The V call is TRBV5-1, the J call TRBJ2-5; D is undetermined. This CDR3 contains 15 residues. From germline, CDR1 is SGHRS and CDR2 YFSETQ. Trimming stripped 4 bases from V and 2 bases from J, with 15 bases between. The DNA of the CDR3 is TGCGCCAGCAGCCCGCCGACTCCCAGGCAAGAGACCCAGTACTTC. As protein: CASSPPTPRQETQYF. Using reference TRBV5-1 and TRBJ2-5 for the parts outside the CDR3, the full variable domain is KAGVTQTPRYLIKTRGQQVTLSCSPISGHRSVSWYQQTPGQGLQFLFEYFSETQRNKGNFPGRFSGRQFSNSRSEMNVSTLELGDSALYLCASSPPTPRQETQYFGPGTRLLVL.

CDR3 bases: TGTGCCAGCAGGCTCTACAGTCGACAGGCGGGCTCCTATAATTCACCCCTCCACTTT. Translating gives CASRLYSRQAGSYNSPLHF. The chain employs TRBV5-4 and TRBJ1-6, with D tentatively TRBD1 (6 bases). Trimming left V 5 bases short and J 0 bases short, with 21 bases between. The CDR3 is made up of 19 amino acids. Germline CDR1 and CDR2: SGHNT and YYREEE (reference sequence).

The chain recombines TRBV6-5 with TRBJ2-7; D remains ambiguous. This CDR3 has 13 amino acids. Germline V gene lookup returns CDR1 MNHEY and CDR2 SVGAGI. CDR3 nucleotide sequence: TGTGTCTCGTTTTCGACATCGGGCTACGAGCAGTACTTC. Amino acid sequence: CVSFSTSGYEQYF.

The chain carries TRBV7-9 and TRBJ1-1; 7 positions agree with TRBD1. With 1 base clipped from V and 2 bases from J, the junction kept 4 bases outside the gene matches. CDR3 length: 15 amino acids. Germline values: CDR1 SEHNR, CDR2 FQNEAQ (reference sequence). The CDR3 DNA reads as TGTGCCAGCAGCTTAGTTGGGACAGCAAACACTGAAGCTTTCTTT. The encoded protein is CASSLVGTANTEAFF.

This chain links TRBV5-4 with TRBJ1-1; D call uncertain. There are 14 residues in the CDR3. Trimming stripped 0 bases from V and 3 bases from J, with 9 bases between. Germline CDR1 SGHNT, CDR2 YYREEE (reference sequence). In nucleotides, the CDR3 is TGTGCCAGCAGCTTGGGGGGAGGAGACACTGAAGCTTTCTTT. It codes for CASSLGGGDTEAFF.

The chain couples TRBV7-3 to TRBJ2-2, with D maybe TRBD2 (6 bases). The germline gives CDR1 SGHTA, CDR2 FQGTGA. CDR3 length: 17 amino acids. The germline V and J ends were trimmed by 2 bases and 7 bases, with 20 bases remaining between them. CDR3 nucleotide sequence: TGTGCCAGCAGCTTATCCCCGGGACTCGCCAAGGGCGGGGAGCTGTTTTTT. This sequence encodes CASSLSPGLAKGGELFF. The whole variable domain, filled in from reference TRBV7-3 and TRBJ2-2, reads GAGVSQTPSNKVTEKGKYVELRCDPISGHTALYWYRQSLGQGPEFLIYFQGTGAADDSGLPNDRFFAVRPEGSVSTLKIQRTERGDSAVYLCASSLSPGLAKGGELFFGEGSRLTVL.

The chain links TRBV29-1 to TRBJ2-5; D is possibly TRBD1 or TRBD2 (5 bases each). CDR1 is SQVTM and CDR2 is ANQGSEA in the germline V gene. The CDR3 contains 12 residues. V lost 4 bases and J lost 1, with 7 bases in between. CDR3 DNA sequence: TGCAGCGTTGGGGGGTTCCAAGAGACCCAGTACTTC. Translated, it gives CSVGGFQETQYF.

The chain has TRBV7-6 and TRBJ1-3; the match to TRBD1 covers 7 bases. Trimming at V came to 0 bases and at J to 2 bases, leaving 1 base not matched to a gene. The CDR3 loop spans 15 amino acids. Germline assignment: CDR1 SGHVS and CDR2 FNYEAQ. CDR3 nucleotide sequence: TGTGCCAGCAGCTTAGCGCAGGGGGCTGGAAACACCATATATTTT. Residues: CASSLAQGAGNTIYF.

This clone was recorded only once. The chain recombines TRBV2 with TRBJ2-7, with TRBD2 identical over 10 bases. The germline V gene has CDR1 SNHLY and CDR2 FYNNEI. The CDR3 contains 15 residues. V shed 4 bases and J 3 bases; nucleotides not matched to a gene: 6. The CDR3, as DNA: TGTGCCAGCAGTGCTGGACTAGCGGAATTCTACGAGCAGTACTTC. It encodes CASSAGLAEFYEQYF.

Only one count was recorded for this clone. This rearrangement joins TRBV28 to TRBJ1-2; TRBD1 matches 7 bases. The CDR3 has 19 residues. J lost 2 bases, V lost 6 bases, and 21 bases had no gene match. Germline-derived CDR1 and CDR2 are MDHEN and SYDVKM. This chain's CDR3 is CASSPRGNRGKYGNYGYTF. As DNA, the CDR3 is TGTGCCAGCAGCCCGAGGGGAAACAGGGGCAAGTATGGGAACTATGGCTACACCTTC.

This sequence joins TRBV6-1 and TRBJ2-3; D is unresolved. Trimming stripped 2 bases from V and 6 bases from J, with 15 bases between. This CDR3 has 15 residues. The germline V gene has CDR1 MNHNS and CDR2 SASEGT. CDR3 coding DNA: TGTGCCAGCAGTGAATTTGGGCCAGGACGCGATACGCAGTATTTT. Residues: CASSEFGPGRDTQYF.

The rearrangement links TRBV7-9 to TRBJ1-1; D is unclear. This CDR3 is 12 amino acids long. CDR1 and CDR2 (germline): SEHNR, FQNEAQ (reference sequence). Trimming removed 4 bases from V and 4 bases from J, with 7 bases in between. CDR3 sequence reads: CASSSGGTEAFF. The CDR3 coding sequence is TGTGCCAGCAGCTCTGGAGGCACTGAAGCTTTCTTT.

The chain employs TRBV10-3 and TRBJ2-3, with D unresolved. The ends were cut back, 2 bases at V and 5 bases at J, with 2 bases in the middle. CDR3 length: 11 residues. Germline-derived CDR1 and CDR2 are ENHRY and SYGVKD. This CDR3 reads CAISERDTQYF. CDR3 DNA: TGTGCCATCAGTGAGCGAGATACGCAGTATTTT.

This chain links TRBV11-2 with TRBJ1-5, with D unclear. This CDR3 contains 14 residues. Germline values: CDR1 SGHAT, CDR2 FQNNGV. The V and J ends lost 4 bases and 9 bases respectively, with 16 bases between them. The CDR3 spells CASSSFGNLGPQHF. The DNA of the CDR3 is TGTGCCAGCAGCTCCTTTGGGAACCTTGGGCCCCAGCATTTT.

This sequence joins TRBV10-1 and TRBJ2-5; 9 nucleotides agree with TRBD2. The CDR3 loop spans 15 amino acids. CDR1 is WNHNN, CDR2 SYGVQD, per germline (reference sequence). V shed 4 bases, J shed 5 bases, and the junction held 8 bases outside the gene matches. In DNA, the CDR3 is TGCGCCAGCAGTGGAGGAGCGGGGGGCAGGGAGACCCAGTACTTC. It specifies CASSGGAGGRETQYF.

The chain couples TRBV19 to TRBJ2-5; 8 bases line up with TRBD2. The CDR3 totals 14 residues. Germline CDR1 reads LNHDA; CDR2 reads SQIVND (reference sequence). With 5 bases clipped from V and 4 bases from J, the junction kept 6 bases outside the gene matches. This CDR3 reads CASSLGTSPETQYF. The CDR3, as DNA: TGTGCCAGTAGTCTCGGGACTAGTCCAGAGACCCAGTACTTC.

This chain joins TRBV18 and TRBJ2-7; 13 nucleotides align to TRBD2. The germline V gene encodes CDR1 KGHSH and CDR2 LQKENI. The CDR3 runs 17 residues. Trimming took 3 bases from V and 3 from J; bases not matched to a gene: 8. Here the CDR3 reads CASSPTSGGLIVYEQYF. CDR3 DNA: TGTGCCAGCTCACCGACTAGCGGGGGGCTTATCGTCTACGAGCAGTACTTC.

This chain connects TRBV10-1 to TRBJ2-1, with TRBD2 matching 11 bases. Germline CDR1 and CDR2: WNHNN and SYGVQD (reference sequence). The length of the CDR3 is 15 residues. The junction had 4 bases not matched to a gene; V was cut back by 5 bases and J by 4 bases. The CDR3 sequence is CASSPTSGAYNEQFF. CDR3 sequence (DNA): TGCGCCAGCAGTCCGACTAGCGGGGCTTACAATGAGCAGTTCTTC.

The chain links TRBV27 to TRBJ1-2; TRBD1 matches at 8 bases. With 2 bases clipped from V and 8 bases from J, the junction kept 13 bases outside the gene matches. Germline CDR1 and CDR2: MNHEY and SMNVEV (reference sequence). The CDR3 runs to 16 residues. The CDR3 spells CASSLTPGTGVKGYTF. The CDR3 coding sequence is TGTGCCAGCAGTTTAACCCCCGGGACAGGAGTGAAAGGCTACACCTTC.